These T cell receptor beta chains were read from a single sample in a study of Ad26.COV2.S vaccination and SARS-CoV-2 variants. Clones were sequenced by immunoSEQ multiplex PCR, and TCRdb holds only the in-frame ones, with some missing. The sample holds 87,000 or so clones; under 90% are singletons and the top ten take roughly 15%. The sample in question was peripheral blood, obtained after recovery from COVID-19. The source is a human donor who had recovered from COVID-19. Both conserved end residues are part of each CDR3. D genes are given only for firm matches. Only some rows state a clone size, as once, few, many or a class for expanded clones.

cdr3_aa: CASSVTGSTEAFF
cdr3_nt: TGTGCCAGCAGTGTAACAGGGAGCACTGAAGCTTTCTTT
clone_size: many
j_call: TRBJ1-1
v_call: TRBV25-1
d_call: NA

cdr3_aa: CASSLKPPGDQPQHF
cdr3_nt: TGTGCCAGCAGCTTAAAACCCCCGGGGGATCAGCCCCAGCATTTT
clone_size: NA
j_call: TRBJ1-5
v_call: TRBV7-2
d_call: NA

cdr3_aa: CSVDGATGGNAEAFF
cdr3_nt: TGCAGCGTTGATGGGGCGACAGGGGGGAACGCTGAAGCTTTCTTT
clone_size: once
j_call: TRBJ1-1
v_call: TRBV29-1
d_call: TRBD1

cdr3_aa: CSVETNEKLFF
cdr3_nt: TGCAGCGTTGAGACTAATGAAAAACTGTTTTTT
clone_size: NA
j_call: TRBJ1-4
v_call: TRBV29-1
d_call: NA

cdr3_aa: CASSVEVDRNSPLHF
cdr3_nt: TGTGCCAGCAGCGTAGAAGTGGATCGAAATTCACCCCTCCACTTT
clone_size: NA
j_call: TRBJ1-6
v_call: TRBV9
d_call: NA

cdr3_aa: CASSRTGGNYGYTF
cdr3_nt: TGCGCCAGCAGCAGAACAGGGGGCAACTATGGCTACACCTTC
clone_size: NA
j_call: TRBJ1-2
v_call: TRBV5-1
d_call: TRBD1

cdr3_aa: CASSRLAGGWFF
cdr3_nt: TGTGCCAGCAGCCGTCTAGCGGGAGGTTGGTTCTTC
clone_size: NA
j_call: TRBJ2-1
v_call: TRBV28
d_call: TRBD2

cdr3_aa: CASRLAFSPLHF
cdr3_nt: TGTGCCAGCAGACTAGCCTTTTCACCCCTCCACTTT
clone_size: few
j_call: TRBJ1-6
v_call: TRBV28
d_call: NA

cdr3_aa: CASSRQGHTEAFF
cdr3_nt: TGTGCCAGCAGCCGACAGGGGCACACTGAAGCTTTCTTT
clone_size: NA
j_call: TRBJ1-1
v_call: TRBV25-1
d_call: TRBD1

cdr3_aa: CASSNGTSGVSDTQYF
cdr3_nt: TGTGCCAGCAGCAACGGGACTAGCGGAGTCTCGGATACGCAGTATTTT
clone_size: NA
j_call: TRBJ2-3
v_call: TRBV7-8
d_call: TRBD2

cdr3_aa: CASSTPTVLGNTEAFF
cdr3_nt: TGTGCCAGCAGTACACCGACGGTTCTGGGGAACACTGAAGCTTTCTTT
clone_size: NA
j_call: TRBJ1-1
v_call: TRBV28
d_call: NA

cdr3_aa: CASSQGSGVENEQFF
cdr3_nt: TGCGCCAGCAGCCAAGGCTCTGGGGTGGAAAATGAGCAGTTCTTC
clone_size: NA
j_call: TRBJ2-1
v_call: TRBV4-3
d_call: NA

cdr3_aa: CASSSPRYEQYF
cdr3_nt: TGTGCCAGCAGTTCCCCCCGCTACGAGCAGTACTTC
clone_size: NA
j_call: TRBJ2-7
v_call: TRBV12-3/TRBV12-4
d_call: NA

cdr3_aa: CASSLFRPTSSNEQFF
cdr3_nt: TGTGCCAGCAGTTTATTTCGCCCGACTAGCAGCAATGAGCAGTTCTTC
clone_size: NA
j_call: TRBJ2-1
v_call: TRBV28
d_call: TRBD2

cdr3_aa: CATSSLGSSYNEQFF
cdr3_nt: TGTGCCACCAGCTCCCTGGGGAGCTCCTACAATGAGCAGTTCTTC
clone_size: NA
j_call: TRBJ2-1
v_call: TRBV15
d_call: NA

cdr3_aa: CASNARWGQNTGELFF
cdr3_nt: TGTGCCAGCAATGCCAGGTGGGGGCAGAACACCGGGGAGCTGTTTTTT
clone_size: NA
j_call: TRBJ2-2
v_call: TRBV2
d_call: NA

cdr3_aa: CASSLDGANYGYTF
cdr3_nt: TGCGCCAGCAGTCTCGACGGCGCTAACTATGGCTACACCTTC
clone_size: NA
j_call: TRBJ1-2
v_call: TRBV23-1
d_call: NA

cdr3_aa: CASMLPGNEQFF
cdr3_nt: TGCGCCAGCATGTTACCGGGCAATGAGCAGTTCTTC
clone_size: NA
j_call: TRBJ2-1
v_call: TRBV4-1
d_call: NA

cdr3_aa: CASSRENTDTQYF
cdr3_nt: TGTGCCAGCAGCCGGGAGAACACAGATACGCAGTATTTT
clone_size: NA
j_call: TRBJ2-3
v_call: TRBV5-4
d_call: NA

cdr3_aa: CASSETGGSYEQYF
cdr3_nt: TGTGCCAGCAGCGAGACAGGGGGCTCCTACGAGCAGTACTTC
clone_size: few
j_call: TRBJ2-7
v_call: TRBV28
d_call: TRBD1

cdr3_aa: CAIRAGGATDTQYF
cdr3_nt: TGTGCCATCAGAGCGGGAGGGGCCACAGATACGCAGTATTTT
clone_size: NA
j_call: TRBJ2-3
v_call: TRBV10-3
d_call: TRBD2

cdr3_aa: CASSGDPNRIGGSSGELFF
cdr3_nt: TGTGCCAGCAGCGGAGATCCCAACCGAATTGGGGGGTCATCCGGGGAGCTGTTTTTT
clone_size: NA
j_call: TRBJ2-2
v_call: TRBV9
d_call: NA

cdr3_aa: CASSAGGARLYNEQFF
cdr3_nt: TGTGCCAGCAGCGCTGGGGGTGCTCGTCTCTACAATGAGCAGTTCTTC
clone_size: NA
j_call: TRBJ2-1
v_call: TRBV9
d_call: NA

cdr3_aa: CASSLAGAGAQETQYF
cdr3_nt: TGTGCCAGCAGCCTAGCGGGTGCGGGGGCCCAAGAGACCCAGTACTTC
clone_size: NA
j_call: TRBJ2-5
v_call: TRBV6-2/TRBV6-3
d_call: TRBD2

cdr3_aa: CASSGITNTEAFF
cdr3_nt: TGTGCCAGCAGCGGGATCACAAACACTGAAGCTTTCTTT
clone_size: NA
j_call: TRBJ1-1
v_call: TRBV28
d_call: NA

cdr3_aa: CASRGLHEQFF
cdr3_nt: TGTGCCAGCAGAGGACTCCATGAGCAGTTCTTC
clone_size: NA
j_call: TRBJ2-1
v_call: TRBV7-2
d_call: NA

cdr3_aa: CASSRGGTEAFF
cdr3_nt: TGTGCCAGCAGCCGCGGGGGCACTGAAGCTTTCTTT
clone_size: NA
j_call: TRBJ1-1
v_call: TRBV9
d_call: NA

cdr3_aa: CSAGVGNIQYF
cdr3_nt: TGCAGTGCAGGGGTGGGAAACATTCAGTACTTC
clone_size: NA
j_call: TRBJ2-4
v_call: TRBV20-1
d_call: NA

cdr3_aa: CASSFPQDNINTGELFF
cdr3_nt: TGTGCCAGCAGTTTTCCCCAGGATAACATTAACACCGGGGAGCTGTTTTTT
clone_size: NA
j_call: TRBJ2-2
v_call: TRBV27
d_call: NA

cdr3_aa: CASRGPGQGPDTQYF
cdr3_nt: TGTGCCAGCAGAGGGCCGGGACAGGGGCCAGATACGCAGTATTTT
clone_size: NA
j_call: TRBJ2-3
v_call: TRBV6-1
d_call: TRBD1

cdr3_aa: CASSQVIWGEQYF
cdr3_nt: TGTGCCAGCAGCCAAGTTATATGGGGCGAGCAGTACTTC
clone_size: few
j_call: TRBJ2-7
v_call: TRBV4-2
d_call: NA

cdr3_aa: CASSLVGPRNTGELFF
cdr3_nt: TGTGCCAGCAGCTTAGTTGGACCTAGAAACACCGGGGAGCTGTTTTTT
clone_size: NA
j_call: TRBJ2-2
v_call: TRBV7-3
d_call: NA

cdr3_aa: CASSFRSQETQYF
cdr3_nt: TGTGCCAGCAGCTTCAGGAGCCAAGAGACCCAGTACTTC
clone_size: NA
j_call: TRBJ2-5
v_call: TRBV5-6
d_call: NA

cdr3_aa: CASRLTSSYNEQFF
cdr3_nt: TGCGCCAGCCGGCTCACTAGCTCCTACAATGAGCAGTTCTTC
clone_size: NA
j_call: TRBJ2-1
v_call: TRBV10-2
d_call: NA

cdr3_aa: CASSLVEGGYEQYF
cdr3_nt: TGTGCCAGCAGCTTAGTCGAGGGAGGGTACGAGCAGTACTTC
clone_size: NA
j_call: TRBJ2-7
v_call: TRBV7-9
d_call: TRBD2

cdr3_aa: CASSFSGAETQYF
cdr3_nt: TGTGCCAGCAGTTTCTCGGGGGCAGAGACCCAGTACTTC
clone_size: NA
j_call: TRBJ2-5
v_call: TRBV27
d_call: NA

cdr3_aa: CASSPGGQSSEQYF
cdr3_nt: TGTGCCAGCTCACCCGGGGGACAGTCCTCCGAGCAGTACTTC
clone_size: NA
j_call: TRBJ2-7
v_call: TRBV18
d_call: NA

cdr3_aa: CASSPGDFTGELFF
cdr3_nt: TGTGCCAGCAGCCCCGGCGACTTCACCGGGGAGCTGTTTTTT
clone_size: few
j_call: TRBJ2-2
v_call: TRBV7-2
d_call: NA

cdr3_aa: CASSSTGGTGWGNTEAFF
cdr3_nt: TGTGCCAGCAGTTCCACCGGGGGGACAGGTTGGGGGAACACTGAAGCTTTCTTT
clone_size: NA
j_call: TRBJ1-1
v_call: TRBV28
d_call: TRBD1

cdr3_aa: CASSSTGGGWADTQYF
cdr3_nt: TGTGCCAGCAGCTCCACCGGGGGCGGGTGGGCAGATACGCAGTATTTT
clone_size: NA
j_call: TRBJ2-3
v_call: TRBV7-2
d_call: NA

cdr3_aa: CASSIPGTGGVNNEQFF
cdr3_nt: TGTGCCAGCAGTATCCCGGGAACAGGGGGCGTCAACAATGAGCAGTTCTTC
clone_size: NA
j_call: TRBJ2-1
v_call: TRBV5-6
d_call: TRBD1

cdr3_aa: CASSPGTSEADTQYF
cdr3_nt: TGCGCCAGCAGCCCCGGGACTAGCGAGGCAGATACGCAGTATTTT
clone_size: NA
j_call: TRBJ2-3
v_call: TRBV4-3
d_call: TRBD2

cdr3_aa: CASSKTIDRGRRSPNQPQHF
cdr3_nt: TGTGCCAGCAGCAAAACTATCGACAGGGGGCGGAGGTCCCCCAATCAGCCCCAGCATTTT
clone_size: NA
j_call: TRBJ1-5
v_call: TRBV21-1
d_call: NA

cdr3_aa: CASSKIRGPPNEQFF
cdr3_nt: TGCGCCAGCAGCAAGATAAGGGGCCCCCCCAATGAGCAGTTCTTC
clone_size: NA
j_call: TRBJ2-1
v_call: TRBV5-1
d_call: NA

cdr3_aa: CASSTFGGRGSEQYF
cdr3_nt: TGTGCCAGTAGTACGTTTGGCGGCAGAGGTTCCGAGCAGTACTTC
clone_size: NA
j_call: TRBJ2-7
v_call: TRBV19
d_call: NA

cdr3_aa: CASLSLAEGGKTQYF
cdr3_nt: TGTGCCAGCCTTTCCCTGGCGGAGGGAGGGAAGACCCAGTACTTC
clone_size: NA
j_call: TRBJ2-5
v_call: TRBV11-2
d_call: TRBD2

cdr3_aa: CASSQDLYEGLNTEAFF
cdr3_nt: TGCGCCAGCAGCCAAGATTTATACGAGGGGTTGAACACTGAAGCTTTCTTT
clone_size: few
j_call: TRBJ1-1
v_call: TRBV4-3
d_call: NA